Listed below are T cell receptor beta chains from one sample, sequenced in a study of technical replicates of blood from a handful of donors. TCRdb's table, derived via immunoSEQ multiplex PCR, lists solely in-frame clones and lacks some. The sample lists about 83,000 clones; roughly 96% were seen once. What was sequenced was T cells isolated from PBMCs. The receptors stem from a human donor in good health. Both conserved end residues are trimmed from each CDR3. A D gene is named only where the DNA matches it firmly. The size field is filled for only some rows; it gives once, few, many or a size class.

CDR3aa: ASSPPQSYEQY
v_gene: TRBV9
j_gene: TRBJ2-7
d_gene: .
abundance: .

CDR3aa: ASAVPPREQF
v_gene: TRBV30
j_gene: TRBJ2-1
d_gene: .
abundance: once

CDR3aa: AIKGTGGFGELF
v_gene: TRBV28
j_gene: TRBJ2-2
d_gene: TRBD1
abundance: .

CDR3aa: ASSVVGTPNTEAF
v_gene: TRBV9
j_gene: TRBJ1-1
d_gene: .
abundance: .

CDR3aa: ASSLVRHPEGYGYT
v_gene: TRBV7-2
j_gene: TRBJ1-2
d_gene: .
abundance: once

CDR3aa: ASSFTGDYNEQF
v_gene: TRBV28
j_gene: TRBJ2-1
d_gene: TRBD1
abundance: once

CDR3aa: ASSVTRTGELF
v_gene: TRBV6-4
j_gene: TRBJ2-2
d_gene: .
abundance: .

CDR3aa: ASSLQEYGELF
v_gene: TRBV6-4
j_gene: TRBJ2-2
d_gene: .
abundance: .

CDR3aa: ASSGIANTEAF
v_gene: TRBV2
j_gene: TRBJ1-1
d_gene: .
abundance: once

CDR3aa: AWVRGNYGYT
v_gene: TRBV30
j_gene: TRBJ1-2
d_gene: .
abundance: .

CDR3aa: ASSSRRGGYGYT
v_gene: TRBV6-1
j_gene: TRBJ1-2
d_gene: .
abundance: .

CDR3aa: AWQLAAITDTQY
v_gene: TRBV30
j_gene: TRBJ2-3
d_gene: TRBD2
abundance: .

CDR3aa: ASSIGQSQETQY
v_gene: TRBV19
j_gene: TRBJ2-5
d_gene: .
abundance: .

CDR3aa: ASSLTDRVGHTIY
v_gene: TRBV7-9
j_gene: TRBJ1-3
d_gene: TRBD1
abundance: once

CDR3aa: ASSLMGEGEREKLF
v_gene: TRBV28
j_gene: TRBJ1-4
d_gene: .
abundance: .

CDR3aa: ASTRSSGGDTQY
v_gene: TRBV6-1
j_gene: TRBJ2-3
d_gene: .
abundance: .

CDR3aa: ASSTLETQY
v_gene: TRBV7-9
j_gene: TRBJ2-5
d_gene: .
abundance: .

CDR3aa: ASSLAIAEAF
v_gene: TRBV7-2
j_gene: TRBJ1-1
d_gene: .
abundance: .

CDR3aa: ASSLGQESEAF
v_gene: TRBV27
j_gene: TRBJ1-1
d_gene: TRBD1
abundance: .

CDR3aa: ASKDRLSGRAAVNEQF
v_gene: TRBV27
j_gene: TRBJ2-1
d_gene: TRBD2
abundance: .

CDR3aa: ATSRDPRTTGQGSGNTIY
v_gene: TRBV15
j_gene: TRBJ1-3
d_gene: TRBD1
abundance: .

CDR3aa: ASSPAGYEQY
v_gene: TRBV5-1
j_gene: TRBJ2-7
d_gene: .
abundance: .

CDR3aa: ASSHSGTHPSYEQY
v_gene: TRBV14
j_gene: TRBJ2-7
d_gene: .
abundance: .

CDR3aa: SVRQGVREKLF
v_gene: TRBV29-1
j_gene: TRBJ1-4
d_gene: TRBD1
abundance: .

CDR3aa: AWRRPRGAGGLYNEQF
v_gene: TRBV30
j_gene: TRBJ2-1
d_gene: TRBD2
abundance: .